A single sample gave rise to the 2 T cell receptor beta chains below, sequenced in a study of T cell responses to AZD1222 COVID-19 vaccine. TCRdb keeps only in-frame clones here, not all; method: immunoSEQ multiplex PCR. The repertoire includes about 140,000 clones, 92% of them detected once, and about 4.1% sits in the top ten. Sequences were derived from peripheral blood, sampled 28 days after the second AZD1222 dose. Receptor source: an adult who received the AZD1222 COVID-19 vaccine.

J is TRBJ1-4 and V is TRBV18, with 7 bases aligning to TRBD1. Germline lookup yields CDR1 KGHSH and CDR2 LQKENI. The ends lost 1 base at V and 8 bases at J; junction bases unmatched: 7. There are 15 residues in the CDR3. The CDR3 is CASSPLGTVKEKLFF. The CDR3 region has the DNA TGTGCCAGCTCACCACTTGGGACAGTGAAGGAAAAACTGTTTTTT.

The J gene is TRBJ1-1, the V gene TRBV19, with a tentative D call TRBD1 (6 bases). The CDR3 sequence is 16 residues long. Germline V gene lookup returns CDR1 LNHDA and CDR2 SQIVND (reference sequence). The ends were cut back, 3 bases at V and 1 base at J, with 15 bases in the middle. The CDR3 spells CASSIQTGAANTEAFF. CDR3 sequence (DNA): TGTGCCAGTAGTATCCAGACGGGGGCGGCGAACACTGAAGCTTTCTTT.